These 12 T cell receptor beta chains share one sample of origin, sequenced in a study of identical twins. MiXCR, applied by TCRdb to the 5' RACE reads, yields one record per CDR3 protein. The sample contains about 520,000 distinct CDR3 sequences, roughly 21% of which appear only once. These data were also reused for a study on T cells expressing NK-cell markers.

Sequencing was performed on CD4+ T cells sorted from blood. The source of these receptors is a woman aged 18-29 years in good health.

There are many counts of this clonotype. The rearrangement links TRBV20-1 to TRBJ1-1, with 10 positions matching TRBD1. J gave up 13 bases and V 6 bases, and 14 bases lay outside the gene matches. The CDR3 totals 13 residues. Germline V gene sequence: CDR1 DFQATT, CDR2 SNEGSKA (reference sequence). As DNA, the CDR3 is TGCAGTGCCCCCGACAGGGGGCAGATTCTTGGTTTCTTT. It codes for CSAPDRGQILGFF.

This clonotype was seen only a few times. The V gene is TRBV2, the J gene TRBJ2-1, with TRBD2 matching over 9 bases. Germline CDR1 is SNHLY and CDR2 is FYNNEI. The J segment lost 3 bases and the V segment lost 10 bases, leaving 7 bases of the junction unmatched. The CDR3 sequence is 14 residues long. The CDR3 sequence is CATSLAGNYNEQFF. In DNA form, the CDR3 reads TGTGCCACCTCCCTAGCGGGGAACTACAATGAGCAGTTCTTC.

CDR3 nucleotides: TGTGCCAGCAGGCGGGGGAGCAATGAGCAGTTCTTC. This sequence encodes CASRRGSNEQFF. This rearrangement joins TRBV6-2 or TRBV6-3 to TRBJ2-1; 7 bases fit TRBD2. From germline, CDR1 is MNHEY and CDR2 SVGEGT. The CDR3 spans 12 residues. V was pared by 6 bases and J by 6 bases, with 2 bases of the junction left unmatched.

V is TRBV4-1 and J is TRBJ2-3, with D uncertain. V lost 0 bases to trimming and J lost 5 bases, with 12 bases between them. Germline V lookup: CDR1 MGHRA, CDR2 YSYEKL. This CDR3 contains 15 residues. The CDR3 nucleotides read TGCGCCAGCAGCCAAGAGAATGCTAGAGGAGATACGCAGTATTTT. As protein: CASSQENARGDTQYF.

The rearrangement uses TRBV7-2 and TRBJ1-4; 8 bases match TRBD1. V shed 0 bases, J shed 12 bases, and the junction held 9 bases outside the gene matches. This CDR3 has 15 residues. Germline lookup yields CDR1 SGHTA and CDR2 FQGNSA. The CDR3 nucleotides read TGTGCCAGCAGCTTAGCCGGGACAGGATTCTCGGAACTGTTTTTT. Encoded protein: CASSLAGTGFSELFF.

CDR3 sequence (DNA): TGTGCCAGCAGCGCCCTAGCGTACTCCTACGAGCAGTACTTC. Protein sequence: CASSALAYSYEQYF. The chain joins TRBV9 to TRBJ2-7, with a possible D match to TRBD2 (6 bases). CDR3 length: 14 amino acids. Germline V gene sequence: CDR1 SGDLS, CDR2 YYNGEE. Trimming removed 3 bases from V and 0 bases from J, with 10 bases in between.

The V gene is TRBV20-1, the J gene TRBJ1-1; D not resolved. V gave up 3 bases and J gave up 1 base, with 9 bases separating them. Germline assignment: CDR1 DFQATT and CDR2 SNEGSKA (reference sequence). The CDR3 totals 13 residues. Here the CDR3 reads CSASGYKNTEAFF. CDR3 nucleotide sequence: TGCAGTGCTAGCGGGTACAAGAACACTGAAGCTTTCTTT.

In its sample, this clonotype was seen a few times. V gene TRBV24-1 combines with J gene TRBJ1-2, with no clear D. CDR3 size: 12 residues. The germline V gene encodes CDR1 KGHDR and CDR2 SFDVKD. V lost 3 bases and J lost 7, with 8 bases in between. The chain's CDR3 is CATSDPASGYTF. CDR3 bases: TGTGCCACCAGTGATCCGGCTAGTGGCTACACCTTC.

This clonotype was counted only a few times. The V gene is TRBV4-2, the J gene TRBJ2-7; no clear D gene. CDR3 length: 16 residues. CDR1 and CDR2 (germline): LGHNA, YNFKEQ. V lost 0 bases, J lost 4 bases, and 16 bases lay in between. This CDR3 reads CASSQEGWAATYEQYF. CDR3 nucleotides: TGTGCCAGCAGCCAAGAAGGTTGGGCAGCTACTTACGAGCAGTACTTC.

This chain joins TRBV7-9 and TRBJ1-2; 8 nucleotides align to TRBD1. Trimming at V came to 1 base and at J to 7 bases, leaving 14 bases not matched to a gene. Germline V CDR1 and CDR2: SEHNR, FQNEAQ (reference sequence). The CDR3 is 17 amino acids. CDR3 residues: CASSLDVIWTGLSGYTF. The CDR3 region has the DNA TGTGCCAGCAGCTTAGATGTTATTTGGACAGGGTTGTCTGGCTACACCTTC.

Only a few counts were recorded for this clonotype. The rearrangement joins TRBV7-2 to TRBJ2-1; 9 bases agree with TRBD2. Germline V CDR1 and CDR2: SGHTA, FQGNSA. This CDR3 has 14 amino acids. Trimming at V came to 3 bases and at J to 7 bases, leaving 4 bases not matched to a gene. CDR3 sequence: CASSLREGYNEQFF. In DNA form, the CDR3 reads TGTGCCAGCAGCTTGCGGGAGGGGTATAATGAGCAGTTCTTC.

The rearrangement links TRBV20-1 to TRBJ1-4, with a tentative D call TRBD1 (5 bases). Germline V gene data show CDR1 as DFQATT and CDR2 as SNEGSKA (reference sequence). The CDR3 sequence is 13 residues long. V shed 5 bases and J shed 8 bases, with 15 bases lying between them. CDR3 residues: CSAPNRGKEKLFF. The CDR3 DNA reads TGCAGTGCTCCAAACCGGGGGAAGGAAAAACTGTTTTTT.